Listed below are T cell receptor beta chains from one sample, sequenced in a study of Graves' ophthalmopathy and Graves' hyperthyroidism. TCRdb itself ran the multiplex PCR reads through MiXCR, one entry per CDR3 protein. In the table there are more than 150,000 distinct CDR3 sequences, over 35% of which are singletons. The sequencing input was peripheral blood. The origin of the receptors is a woman aged 40 to 55 with Graves' ophthalmopathy. Each CDR3 is given with its conserved first and last residue. Each record gives: CDR3 protein, clone size, J gene, V gene, CDR3 length. The size of a clone is reported for some rows only, either as once, few or many, or as a class for expanded clones.

CASSLGGWSYEQYF,many,TRBJ2-7,TRBV13,14
CASSYSRGGTGELFF,-,TRBJ2-2,TRBV6-5,15
CASIFTGLDQPQHF,many,TRBJ1-5,TRBV27,14
CGVRERGNTGELFF,many,TRBJ2-2,TRBV29-1,14
CASSVDGSSSYEQYF,many,TRBJ2-7,TRBV9,15
CASNNRDGTNYGYTF,many,TRBJ1-2,TRBV19,15
CASSEGQLVAQYF,-,TRBJ2-5,TRBV6-1,13
CASSVGGSYEQYF,-,TRBJ2-7,TRBV28,13
CASSLGGLSTEAFF,many,TRBJ1-1,TRBV12-3/TRBV12-4,14
CASSVDSPGETQYF,many,TRBJ2-5,TRBV5-1,14
CASSVLNRENQPQHF,many,TRBJ1-5,TRBV28,15
CANSRDNQPQHF,-,TRBJ1-5,TRBV28,12
CASNTIAGGSYEQYF,many,TRBJ2-7,TRBV6-1,15
CASRPPGQRNTEAFF,many,TRBJ1-1,TRBV6-5,15
CASNRELAGQLAKNIQYF,-,TRBJ2-4,TRBV6-1,18
CASSQTGGHQPQHF,many,TRBJ1-5,TRBV6-5,14
CASKHRGGLNTEAFF,-,TRBJ1-1,TRBV6-1,15
CASSQRGRGSGETQYF,many,TRBJ2-5,TRBV6-1,16
CSARLSTGMETQYF,-,TRBJ2-5,TRBV20-1,14
CASSPGLALEQYF,many,TRBJ2-7,TRBV18,13
CASSRAPLWGSAYEQYF,-,TRBJ2-7,TRBV14,17
CASSSTSGYEQYF,-,TRBJ2-7,TRBV28,13
CSALQLAGGYEQYF,-,TRBJ2-7,TRBV20-1,14
CATSDSTVSHEQYF,-,TRBJ2-7,TRBV24-1,14
CASSRRFQETQYF,-,TRBJ2-5,TRBV19,13
CASSPRLDRESEAFF,many,TRBJ1-1,TRBV18,15
CASSATGASTEAFF,many,TRBJ1-1,TRBV5-1,14
CASSPNTNQPQHF,-,TRBJ1-5,TRBV11-3,13
CSAREAGGPYSPLHF,many,TRBJ1-6,TRBV20-1,15
CASSSTVLAGGRREQYF,many,TRBJ2-7,TRBV28,17
CASSNLGRRGEAFF,-,TRBJ1-1,TRBV6-5,14
CASSYLGQGSYNSPLHF,many,TRBJ1-6,TRBV6-5,17
CASSLVYMRSYEQYF,many,TRBJ2-7,TRBV11-2,15
CASSSPGTANSPLHF,many,TRBJ1-6,TRBV6-5,15
CASTPQGRGNTIYF,many,TRBJ1-3,TRBV28,14
CAISESLAGQGQYF,many,TRBJ2-7,TRBV10-3,14
CASSPNPHTNTGELFF,many,TRBJ2-2,TRBV7-3,16
CASTSLSGNTEAFF,-,TRBJ1-1,TRBV19,14
CSVEDPVNYEQYF,-,TRBJ2-7,TRBV29-1,13
CASSLGTAITYEQYF,many,TRBJ2-7,TRBV6-2/TRBV6-3,15
CASSLGQGLSYEQYF,many,TRBJ2-7,TRBV18,15
CASSPTGTGGGQYF,many,TRBJ2-7,TRBV12-3/TRBV12-4,14
CASSDTGGPYQETQYF,many,TRBJ2-5,TRBV9,16
CASSGEDNSPLHF,-,TRBJ1-6,TRBV28,13
CASSQDATLSYEQYF,many,TRBJ2-7,TRBV4-1,15
CASGQQLRLTYEQYF,many,TRBJ2-7,TRBV12-5,15
CSALRDSNTEAFF,-,TRBJ1-1,TRBV20-1,13
CASSFGTGVTGELFF,many,TRBJ2-2,TRBV7-2,15
CSATSGSFSEQYF,many,TRBJ2-7,TRBV20-1,13
CATSGQEENGYTF,many,TRBJ1-2,TRBV24-1,13
CASSTRTEAKNIQYF,many,TRBJ2-4,TRBV28,15
CASSYSRGWHYEQYF,few,TRBJ2-7,TRBV6-2/TRBV6-3,15
CASSPQGRGVGYEQYF,once,-,TRBV7-2,16
CSAPSSSGGFFSYEQYF,many,TRBJ2-7,TRBV20-1,17